A single sample is the source of the 16 T cell receptor beta chains below, sequenced in a study of blood T cell repertoires in COVID-19. Assay used: immunoSEQ multiplex PCR; TCRdb lists only in-frame clones, some missing. The sample comprises 30,000 to 40,000 clones, 85% to 95% of which are singletons, and around 0.9% rests with the top ten. What was sequenced was peripheral blood. Receptors originate from a male donor with active COVID-19.

The sample holds one count of this clone. The chain employs TRBV27 and TRBJ1-2, with 9 bases lining up with TRBD1. Germline V lookup: CDR1 MNHEY, CDR2 SMNVEV (reference sequence). The CDR3 sequence is 15 residues long. Unmatched junction bases numbered 6, after V lost 5 bases and J lost 2 bases. The CDR3 DNA reads as TGTGCCAGCAGTCCGGGACAGGGTCGGAACTATGGCTACACCTTC. Amino acid sequence: CASSPGQGRNYGYTF.

The gene calls are TRBV4-3 and TRBJ1-2, with 7 positions matching TRBD1. The germline V gene encodes CDR1 LGHNA and CDR2 YSLEER. CDR3 length: 14 residues. The trim removed 3 bases at V and 0 bases at J, leaving 1 base unmatched. In DNA form, the CDR3 reads TGCGCCAGCAGCCAGACAGGGTCTAACTATGGCTACACCTTC. Translating it yields CASSQTGSNYGYTF.

This clone showed up just once. The chain recombines TRBV2 with TRBJ1-1, with D unresolved. Trimming took off 4 bases at V and 4 bases at J, with 13 bases between the two ends. CDR1 SNHLY and CDR2 FYNNEI come from the germline V gene. CDR3 length equals 14 residues. The CDR3 spells CASSGYQVGTEAFF. The CDR3 DNA is TGTGCCAGCAGTGGGTATCAGGTCGGCACTGAAGCTTTCTTT.

The V call is TRBV2, the J call TRBJ1-1; D remains unclear. This CDR3 comprises 14 residues. CDR1 is SNHLY and CDR2 is FYNNEI in the germline V gene. V was trimmed by 6 bases and J by 0 bases, leaving 11 bases between them. Here the CDR3 DNA reads TGTGCCAGCAGCGCCTTCGGGGTGAACACTGAAGCTTTCTTT. Amino acid sequence: CASSAFGVNTEAFF.

V and J are TRBV5-1 and TRBJ2-1; 7 nucleotides agree with TRBD1. Germline values: CDR1 SGHRS, CDR2 YFSETQ. The CDR3 extends over 16 amino acids. The trim removed 5 bases at V and 3 bases at J, leaving 11 bases unmatched. The CDR3 sequence: CASSRRTRDSYNEQFF. The CDR3 DNA follows: TGCGCCAGCAGTCGCCGGACCCGGGACAGCTACAATGAGCAGTTCTTC.

The rearrangement uses TRBV4-3 and TRBJ1-1; a weak D match, TRBD1 (6 bases). Trimming shortened V by 2 bases and J by 1 base, and 8 bases separated the two germline ends. Germline values: CDR1 LGHNA, CDR2 YSLEER. The length of the CDR3 is 14 residues. The CDR3, as DNA: TGCGCCAGCAGCCAACAGGGGACGAACACTGAAGCTTTCTTT. Translation gives CASSQQGTNTEAFF.

The rearrangement links TRBV20-1 to TRBJ1-2; D is perhaps TRBD1 (5 bases). Germline V gene lookup returns CDR1 DFQATT and CDR2 SNEGSKA (reference sequence). Deletions cut 3 bases from V and 3 bases from J, with 11 bases between. The CDR3 length is 13 residues. In DNA, the CDR3 is TGCAGTGCTAGTGGTGACAGAGACTATGGCTACACCTTC. Protein product: CSASGDRDYGYTF.

V gene TRBV18 combines with J gene TRBJ1-1; 9 bases match TRBD1. The J segment lost 1 base and the V segment lost 2 bases, leaving 2 bases of the junction unmatched. The CDR3 extends over 15 amino acids. Germline CDR1 reads KGHSH; CDR2 reads LQKENI. The CDR3 here is CASSPGTGKNTEAFF. The CDR3 nucleotides are TGTGCCAGCTCACCAGGGACAGGGAAGAACACTGAAGCTTTCTTT. The entire variable domain, with the rest obtained from reference TRBV18 and TRBJ1-1, is as follows: NAGVMQNPRHLVRRRGQEARLRCSPMKGHSHVYWYRQLPEEGLKFMVYLQKENIIDESGMPKERFSAEFPKEGPSILRIQQVVRGDSAAYFCASSPGTGKNTEAFFGQGTRLTVV.

The CDR3 region is CASNYYNEQFF. Here the CDR3 DNA reads TGTGCCAGCAACTACTACAATGAGCAGTTCTTC. The V call is TRBV2, the J call TRBJ2-1; D unclear. V lost 7 bases and J 3 bases, leaving 4 bases between the germline ends. The V gene's germline CDR1 is SNHLY and CDR2 FYNNEI. The CDR3 loop spans 11 amino acids.

The chain employs TRBV5-4 and TRBJ1-2; 8 bases align to TRBD1. CDR1 is SGHNT, CDR2 YYREEE, per germline (reference sequence). The CDR3 runs to 14 residues. Trimming took 5 bases from V and 7 from J; bases not matched to a gene: 10. The CDR3 region has the DNA TGTGCCAGCAGGCCCACAGGGGGTATGGTTGGCTACACCTTC. This translates into CASRPTGGMVGYTF.

The chain combines TRBV19 with TRBJ2-2; TRBD1 might be the D (6 bases). CDR3 size: 15 residues. In germline, CDR1 is LNHDA, CDR2 SQIVND (reference sequence). V dropped 6 bases and J dropped 4 bases, with 15 bases sitting between them. CDR3 coding DNA: TGTGCCAGTAGACGGAACAGGGTATCCACCGGGGAGCTGTTTTTT. It is translated as CASRRNRVSTGELFF. The entire variable domain, with the rest obtained from reference TRBV19 and TRBJ2-2, is as follows: DGGITQSPKYLFRKEGQNVTLSCEQNLNHDAMYWYRQDPGQGLRLIYYSQIVNDFQKGDIAEGYSVSREKKESFPLTVTSAQKNPTAFYLCASRRNRVSTGELFFGEGSRLTVL.

The chain employs TRBV5-8 and TRBJ1-4; D possibly corresponds to TRBD1 (5 bases). This CDR3 is built from 14 residues. CDR1 SGHTS and CDR2 YDEGEE come from the germline V gene. With 0 bases removed from V and 7 bases from J, the gap between germline ends came to 10 bases. CDR3 amino acids: CASSLAGQGEKLFF. The CDR3 DNA sequence: TGTGCCAGCAGCTTGGCTGGGCAGGGTGAAAAACTGTTTTTT.

The V and J genes are TRBV6-5 and TRBJ1-1; 7 positions match TRBD1. The CDR3 is made up of 15 amino acids. Germline-derived CDR1 and CDR2 are MNHEY and SVGAGI. V shed 6 bases, J shed 4 bases, and the junction held 11 bases outside the gene matches. For the CDR3, the DNA is TGTGCCAGCAGGTTCCTAGACAGGGATCGCACTGAAGCTTTCTTT. Residues: CASRFLDRDRTEAFF.

V and J are TRBV3-1 (or the pseudogene TRBV3-2) and TRBJ1-1; TRBD1 matches 9 bases. The germline CDR1 and CDR2 sequences are LGHDT and YNNKEL (reference sequence). The J segment lost 7 bases and the V segment lost 4 bases, leaving 7 bases of the junction unmatched. This CDR3 contains 14 residues. CDR3 region: CASSLGQGLGEAFF. The CDR3 bases are TGTGCCAGCAGCCTCGGACAGGGGCTCGGTGAAGCTTTCTTT.

The chain couples TRBV3-1 (or the pseudogene TRBV3-2) to TRBJ1-1; D unclear. V was pared by 6 bases and J by 6 bases, with 14 bases between. Germline V CDR1 and CDR2: LGHDT, YNNKEL (reference sequence). The CDR3 covers 13 residues. The CDR3 loop is CASSPTRGSEAFF. CDR3 nucleotides: TGTGCCAGCAGTCCCACTCGGGGATCTGAAGCTTTCTTT.

The chain carries TRBV6-5 and TRBJ2-7; 8 positions match TRBD1. Germline CDR1 and CDR2: MNHEY and SVGAGI. This CDR3 region has 15 residues. V trimming: 6 bases; J trimming: 7 bases; junction bases outside the gene matches: 14. The CDR3 sequence: CASSQRWTGKGEQYF. In DNA, the CDR3 is TGTGCCAGCAGCCAAAGGTGGACAGGGAAGGGAGAGCAGTACTTC.